This T cell receptor beta chain is drawn from a study of cytomegalovirus exposure and HLA in healthy donors. This CDR3 has 13 residues. CDR1 is SGHNT, CDR2 YYREEE, per germline (reference sequence). V gave up 2 bases and J gave up 2 bases, with 7 bases separating them. PCR used 60 Vbeta primers and 13 Jbeta primers. Sequenced by immunoSEQ multiplex PCR; TCRdb stores in-frame clones only, minus some. The sample lists 110,000 to 150,000 clones; around 9.7% were seen once. Material: PBMCs. The rearrangement joins TRBV5-4 to TRBJ1-1; D gene uncertain. The receptor was isolated from a man aged 45 to 65 in good health and CMV-seronegative. The CDR3 DNA follows: TGTGCCAGCAGCTTCCCGGGAAACACTGAAGCTTTCTTT. It encodes CASSFPGNTEAFF.